This record covers a single T cell receptor (beta chain). TCRdb re-called the 5' RACE reads with MiXCR, one entry per CDR3 protein. The sample has just under 600,000 distinct CDR3 sequences; approximately 15% are singletons. The data were obtained in a study of T cells after yellow fever vaccination. The V and J ends lost 6 bases and 1 base, in that order; junction bases with no gene match: 12. The CDR3 extends over 16 amino acids. From germline, CDR1 is DFQATT and CDR2 SNEGSKA (reference sequence). Sequencing was performed on PBMCs, taken on the day of the yellow fever booster vaccination. The source is a man aged 25-45 years who received the YFV17D yellow fever vaccine. The rearrangement uses TRBV20-1 and TRBJ1-5; 7 bases are shared with TRBD1. CDR3 sequence reads: CSAQPQGIGSNQPQHF. The CDR3 coding sequence is TGCAGTGCCCAGCCACAGGGGATAGGGAGCAATCAGCCCCAGCATTTT.